This passage covers 15 T cell receptor beta chains from one sample sequenced in a study of cytomegalovirus exposure and HLA in healthy donors. Both 60 Vbeta primers and 13 Jbeta primers went into the PCR. Assay: immunoSEQ multiplex PCR; the TCRdb copy retains only in-frame clones and omits some. The repertoire has roughly 200,000 clones, almost 70% of them found once; the top ten carry 2.6%. Sequencing input: PBMCs. The receptors shown here come from a man aged 35 to 55 in good health and CMV-seropositive.

The chain couples TRBV7-9 to TRBJ2-1; the D gene is possibly TRBD1 (6 bases). Germline CDR1 reads SEHNR; CDR2 reads FQNEAQ (reference sequence). This CDR3 region has 16 residues. With 2 bases removed from V and 5 bases from J, the gap between germline ends came to 16 bases. CDR3 sequence: CASSLLRGQGNNEQFF. For the CDR3, the DNA is TGTGCCAGCAGCTTACTAAGGGGTCAGGGGAACAATGAGCAGTTCTTC. The full variable domain, in which reference TRBV7-9 and TRBJ2-1 provide the parts outside the CDR3, is DTGVSQNPRHKITKRGQNVTFRCDPISEHNRLYWYRQTLGQGPEFLTYFQNEAQLEKSRLLSDRFSAERPKGSFSTLEIQRTEQGDSAMYLCASSLLRGQGNNEQFFGPGTRLTVL.

The gene calls are TRBV11-2 and TRBJ2-2; 12 positions agree with TRBD1. V lost 5 bases to trimming and J lost 6 bases; unmatched junction nucleotides: 10. This CDR3 region has 17 residues. Looked up from germline, CDR1 is SGHAT and CDR2 is FQNNGV. The CDR3 nucleotides are TGTGCCAGCAGCCCGCTTCCGGGACAGGGGGCCGCCGGGGAGCTGTTTTTT. This sequence encodes CASSPLPGQGAAGELFF. Drawing the rest from reference TRBV11-2 and TRBJ2-2, the complete variable domain is EAGVAQSPRYKIIEKRQSVAFWCNPISGHATLYWYQQILGQGPKLLIQFQNNGVVDDSQLPKDRFSAERLKGVDSTLKIQPAKLEDSAVYLCASSPLPGQGAAGELFFGEGSRLTVL.

This chain uses TRBV6-5 with TRBJ1-2, with D perhaps matching TRBD1 (5 bases). Germline V CDR1 and CDR2: MNHEY, SVGAGI. The length of the CDR3 is 13 residues. Trimming removed 0 bases at V and 7 bases at J, with 9 bases between. In nucleotides, the CDR3 is TGTGCCAGCAGTTACTCAGGAGGGGTTGGCTACACCTTC. It is translated as CASSYSGGVGYTF.

This sequence joins TRBV5-1 and TRBJ1-1, with a weak D call TRBD1 (6 bases). Trimming cost V 2 bases and J 1 base, with 12 bases left between them. CDR1 and CDR2 (germline): SGHRS, YFSETQ. The CDR3 spans 15 residues. The CDR3 nucleotides are TGCGCCAGCAGCTTCACAGGACAGCCGAACACTGAAGCTTTCTTT. Translation gives CASSFTGQPNTEAFF.

This clone was picked up a small number of times. The chain uses TRBV11-2 and TRBJ2-2, with D maybe TRBD2 (6 bases). V shed 5 bases and J shed 14 bases, with 21 bases lying between them. Germline V gene data show CDR1 as SGHAT and CDR2 as FQNNGV. The CDR3 covers 14 residues. DNA of the CDR3: TGTGCCAGCAGCCTGGCGGGGCCTCCTCCCATCCTGTTTTTT. Encoded protein: CASSLAGPPPILFF. Drawing the rest from reference TRBV11-2 and TRBJ2-2, the complete variable domain is EAGVAQSPRYKIIEKRQSVAFWCNPISGHATLYWYQQILGQGPKLLIQFQNNGVVDDSQLPKDRFSAERLKGVDSTLKIQPAKLEDSAVYLCASSLAGPPPILFFGEGSRLTVL.

This chain connects TRBV7-6 to TRBJ2-2; 7 bases agree with TRBD2. J was trimmed by 0 bases and V by 5 bases; bases with no gene match: 6. The length of the CDR3 is 16 residues. Germline V gives CDR1 SGHVS, CDR2 FNYEAQ. The CDR3 reads CASSQQRGANTGELFF. Written as DNA, the CDR3 is TGTGCCAGCAGCCAACAGCGGGGCGCGAACACCGGGGAGCTGTTTTTT.

This chain links TRBV28 with TRBJ2-7, with TRBD1 matching 7 bases. The V gene end was trimmed by 6 bases and the J gene end by 2 bases; junction bases not matched to a gene: 7. Germline CDR1 is MDHEN and CDR2 is SYDVKM. This CDR3 is 14 amino acids long. In nucleotides, the CDR3 is TGTGCCAGCAGCTCCGGGACAGCTGCCTACGAGCAGTACTTC. It is translated as CASSSGTAAYEQYF.

The chain carries TRBV6-6 and TRBJ2-3; no firm D call. The V and J ends lost 6 bases and 3 bases respectively, with 16 bases between them. The CDR3 extends over 15 amino acids. The germline CDR1 and CDR2 sequences are MNHNY and SVGAGI (reference sequence). The CDR3 here is CASSRLVSSTDTQYF. The CDR3 DNA is TGTGCCAGCAGCCGCTTGGTGTCGAGTACAGATACGCAGTATTTT.

This clone was picked up a small number of times. The genes are TRBV7-3 and TRBJ2-3; weak D call: TRBD1 (5 bases). Trimming stripped 3 bases from V and 1 base from J, with 8 bases between. This CDR3 comprises 14 residues. Looked up from germline, CDR1 is SGHTA and CDR2 is FQGTGA. The CDR3 region has the DNA TGTGCCAGCAGCTTTGGGGCACGCACAGATACGCAGTATTTT. Protein sequence: CASSFGARTDTQYF.

The chain combines TRBV2 with TRBJ1-1, with 8 bases matching TRBD1. Germline assignment: CDR1 SNHLY and CDR2 FYNNEI. CDR3 size: 14 residues. The V segment lost 2 bases and the J segment 10 bases; nucleotides outside the gene matches: 9. In nucleotides, the CDR3 is TGTGCCAGCAGTGAAAGCAACAGGGGGGGAGGAGCTTTCTTT. Its protein is CASSESNRGGGAFF.

The gene calls are TRBV27 and TRBJ2-1; 7 bases are a match to TRBD2. The V and J ends lost 4 bases and 8 bases, in that order; junction bases with no gene match: 5. The CDR3 has 13 residues. CDR1 and CDR2 (germline): MNHEY, SMNVEV (reference sequence). CDR3 protein: CASSSGLADEQFF. CDR3 sequence (DNA): TGTGCCAGCAGTTCTGGGCTAGCGGATGAGCAGTTCTTC.

A few counts support this clone. The V and J genes are TRBV7-9 and TRBJ1-1; no definite D call. The germline gives CDR1 SEHNR, CDR2 FQNEAQ (reference sequence). Trimming took 1 base from V and 0 from J, leaving 9 bases between them. This CDR3 contains 15 residues. For the CDR3, the DNA is TGTGCCAGCAGCTTAGAGCCTCCCGTGAACACTGAAGCTTTCTTT. This gives the protein CASSLEPPVNTEAFF.

This chain links TRBV7-2 with TRBJ1-1; unclear D gene. The CDR3 contains 13 residues. V lost 3 bases to trimming and J lost 5 bases, with 10 bases between them. Germline CDR1 is SGHTA and CDR2 is FQGNSA. CDR3 loop: CASSFGGVTEAFF. DNA for the CDR3: TGTGCCAGCAGCTTCGGCGGGGTGACTGAAGCTTTCTTT.

This CDR3 is CASSLREATGELFF. CDR3 DNA: TGTGCCAGCAGTCTCCGGGAGGCCACCGGGGAGCTGTTTTTT. V and J are TRBV6-1 and TRBJ2-2; TRBD2 matches at 7 bases. This CDR3 comprises 14 residues. The V segment lost 5 bases and the J segment 4 bases; nucleotides outside the gene matches: 4. Germline-derived CDR1 and CDR2 are MNHNS and SASEGT.

The chain is built from TRBV13 and TRBJ2-1, with 7 bases identical to TRBD2. From germline, CDR1 is PRHDT and CDR2 FYEKMQ (reference sequence). CDR3 length equals 15 residues. The CDR3 region is CVGAVGGESYNEQFF. The CDR3 DNA reads TGTGTCGGAGCAGTGGGGGGGGAGTCCTACAATGAGCAGTTCTTC.